This T cell receptor (beta chain) was sequenced during a study of monozygotic twins with inflammatory bowel disease. Points from the study as a whole: For repertoire similarity, concordant twins did not differ from discordant twins, possibly because power was limited. Patients with IBD had less TCRbeta diversity (inverse Simpson) than their healthy co-twins.

UMIs that included a 6-nucleotide sample barcode were added by template switching, which took place during cDNA synthesis. TCRdb derives one entry per CDR3 protein from the 5' RACE reads, leaving out DNA. Recorded for this sample: under 200,000 distinct CDR3 sequences. On this clonotype: Its antigen is as yet unknown.

CDR3 length: 14 amino acids. Germline CDR1 reads DFQATT; CDR2 reads SNEGSKA (reference sequence). The V gene is TRBV20-1, the J gene TRBJ2-7; no DNA is available, so the TRBD1 call from TCRdb remains unchecked. The sequenced sample consisted of blood. The receptor was isolated from a human donor with ulcerative colitis or Crohn's disease, or a healthy co-twin of an affected twin (not recorded which). CDR3 residues: CSASTRTGGYEQYF.